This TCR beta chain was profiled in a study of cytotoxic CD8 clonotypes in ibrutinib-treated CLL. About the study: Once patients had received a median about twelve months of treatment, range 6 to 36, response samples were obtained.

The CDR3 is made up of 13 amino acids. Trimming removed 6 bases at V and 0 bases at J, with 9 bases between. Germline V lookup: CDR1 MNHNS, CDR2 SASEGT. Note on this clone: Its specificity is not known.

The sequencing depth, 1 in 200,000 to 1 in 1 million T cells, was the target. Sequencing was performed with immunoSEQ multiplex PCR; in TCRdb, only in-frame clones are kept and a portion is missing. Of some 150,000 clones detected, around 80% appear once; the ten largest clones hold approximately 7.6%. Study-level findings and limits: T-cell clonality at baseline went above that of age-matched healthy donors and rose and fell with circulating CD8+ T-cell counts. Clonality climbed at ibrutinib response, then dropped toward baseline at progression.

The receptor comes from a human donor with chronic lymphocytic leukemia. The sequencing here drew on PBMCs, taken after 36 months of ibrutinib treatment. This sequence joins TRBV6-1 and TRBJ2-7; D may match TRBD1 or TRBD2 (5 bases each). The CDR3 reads CASSWGFSYEQYF. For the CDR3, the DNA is TGTGCCAGCAGCTGGGGGTTCTCCTACGAGCAGTACTTC.